This T cell receptor (beta chain) was captured in a study of shared T cell receptors in the human thymus. Germline V gives CDR1 SGHTA, CDR2 FQGNSA. V shed 1 base and J 0 bases; nucleotides not matched to a gene: 6. This CDR3 is built from 18 residues. Clones were sequenced by immunoSEQ multiplex PCR, and TCRdb holds only the in-frame ones, with some missing. The sample consists of some 720,000 clones, 85% to 90% of them appearing once. The data were also submitted as part of a second study, on human thymus T cells. That study adds: Resections that were taken during corrective heart surgery supplied the thymus tissue.

The specimen sequenced was thymocytes. The V and J genes are TRBV7-2 and TRBJ2-1; 10 positions match TRBD2. This receptor was obtained from a boy in the first two years of life with a congenital heart defect. The CDR3 DNA sequence: TGTGCCAGCAGCTTAGGGGGACTAGCGTTGAGCTCCTACAATGAGCAGTTCTTC. Protein product: CASSLGGLALSSYNEQFF.